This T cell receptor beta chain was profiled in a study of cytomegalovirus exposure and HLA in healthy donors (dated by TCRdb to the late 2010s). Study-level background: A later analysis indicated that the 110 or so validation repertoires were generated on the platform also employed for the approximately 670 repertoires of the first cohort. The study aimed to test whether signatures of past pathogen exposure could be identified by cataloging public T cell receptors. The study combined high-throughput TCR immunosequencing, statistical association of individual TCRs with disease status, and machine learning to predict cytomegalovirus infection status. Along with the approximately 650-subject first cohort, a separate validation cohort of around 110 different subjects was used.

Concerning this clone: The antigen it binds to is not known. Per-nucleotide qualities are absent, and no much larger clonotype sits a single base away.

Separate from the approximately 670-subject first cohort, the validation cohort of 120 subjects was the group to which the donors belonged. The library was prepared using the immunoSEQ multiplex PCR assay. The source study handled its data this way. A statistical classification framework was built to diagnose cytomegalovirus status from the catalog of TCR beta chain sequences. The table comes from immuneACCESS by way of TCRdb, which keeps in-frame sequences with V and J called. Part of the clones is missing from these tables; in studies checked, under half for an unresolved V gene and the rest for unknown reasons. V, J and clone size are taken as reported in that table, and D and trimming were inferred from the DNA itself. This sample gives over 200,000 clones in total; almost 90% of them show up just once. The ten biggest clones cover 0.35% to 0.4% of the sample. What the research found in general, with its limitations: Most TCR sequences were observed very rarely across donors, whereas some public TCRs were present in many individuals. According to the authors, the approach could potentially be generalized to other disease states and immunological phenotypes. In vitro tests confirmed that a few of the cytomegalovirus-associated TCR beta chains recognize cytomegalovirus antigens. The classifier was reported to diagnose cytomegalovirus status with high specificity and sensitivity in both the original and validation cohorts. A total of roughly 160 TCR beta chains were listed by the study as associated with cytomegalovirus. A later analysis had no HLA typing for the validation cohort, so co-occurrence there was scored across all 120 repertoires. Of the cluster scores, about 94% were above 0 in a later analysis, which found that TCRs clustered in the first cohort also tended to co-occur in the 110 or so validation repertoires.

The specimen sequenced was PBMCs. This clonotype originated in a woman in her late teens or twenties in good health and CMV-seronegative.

The DNA sequence is TGTGCCAGCAGCTTGGGACAGACCTACAATGAGCAGTTCTTC. Its product reads: CASSLGQTYNEQFF. This receptor chain uses TRBV9 and TRBJ2-1; 7 nucleotides in the junction match TRBD1. The germline V gene yields SGDLS for CDR1 and YYNGEE for CDR2. The CDR3 measures 14 amino acids from cysteine to phenylalanine. CDR3 DNA is the only sequence kept; it has 42 bases, read in frame from the first base. V lost 4 bases and J lost 2 bases, and the count of bases not matched to a germline gene is 3.